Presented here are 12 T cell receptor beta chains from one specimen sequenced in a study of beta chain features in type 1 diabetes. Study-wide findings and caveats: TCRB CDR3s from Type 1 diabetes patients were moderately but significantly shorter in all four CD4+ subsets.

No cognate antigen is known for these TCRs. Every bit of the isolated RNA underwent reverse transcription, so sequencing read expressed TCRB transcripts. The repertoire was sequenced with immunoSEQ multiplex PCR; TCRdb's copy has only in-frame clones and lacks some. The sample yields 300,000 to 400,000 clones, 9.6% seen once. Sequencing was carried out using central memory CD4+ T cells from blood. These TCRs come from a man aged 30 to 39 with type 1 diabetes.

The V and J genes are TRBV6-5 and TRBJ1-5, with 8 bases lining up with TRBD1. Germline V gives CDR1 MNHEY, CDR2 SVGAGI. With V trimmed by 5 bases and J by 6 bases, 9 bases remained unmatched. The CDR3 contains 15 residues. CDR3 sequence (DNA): TGTGCCAGCAGTACCCGCGGGACAGGTGGTCAGCCCCAGCATTTT. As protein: CASSTRGTGGQPQHF.

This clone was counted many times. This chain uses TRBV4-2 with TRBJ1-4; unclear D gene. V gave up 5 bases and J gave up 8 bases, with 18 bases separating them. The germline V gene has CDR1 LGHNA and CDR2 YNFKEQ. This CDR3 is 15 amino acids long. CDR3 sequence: CASSLAGTAKEKLFF. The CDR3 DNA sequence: TGTGCCAGCAGCTTGGCCGGTACAGCCAAGGAAAAACTGTTTTTT.

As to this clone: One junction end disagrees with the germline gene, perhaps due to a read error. CDR3 protein: CASSQDLGARVLFF. DNA for the CDR3: TGCGCCAGCAGCCAAGATCTGGGGGCTAGAGTTTTGTTCTTC. The V gene is TRBV5-4, the J gene TRBJ2-1; maybe TRBD1 (6 bases). The CDR3 is 14 amino acids. Looked up from germline, CDR1 is SGHNT and CDR2 is YYREEE (reference sequence).

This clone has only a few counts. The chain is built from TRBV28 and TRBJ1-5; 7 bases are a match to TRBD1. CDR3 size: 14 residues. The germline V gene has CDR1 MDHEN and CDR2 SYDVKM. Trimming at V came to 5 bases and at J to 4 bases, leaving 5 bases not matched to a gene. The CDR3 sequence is CASSLPGQNQPQHF. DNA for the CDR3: TGTGCCAGCAGTCTACCGGGACAGAATCAGCCCCAGCATTTT.

CDR3: CASSGVSGNTIYF. In DNA, the CDR3 is TGTGCCAGCAGCGGGGTCTCTGGAAACACCATATATTTT. J is TRBJ1-3 and V is TRBV9, with D uncertain. This CDR3 is built from 13 residues. CDR1 and CDR2 (germline): SGDLS, YYNGEE. Trimming took off 3 bases at V and 0 bases at J, with 4 bases between the two ends. Complete variable domain (other parts from reference TRBV9 and TRBJ1-3): DSGVTQTPKHLITATGQRVTLRCSPRSGDLSVYWYQQSLDQGLQFLIQYYNGEERAKGNILERFSAQQFPDLHSELNLSSLELGDSALYFCASSGVSGNTIYFGEGSWLTVV.

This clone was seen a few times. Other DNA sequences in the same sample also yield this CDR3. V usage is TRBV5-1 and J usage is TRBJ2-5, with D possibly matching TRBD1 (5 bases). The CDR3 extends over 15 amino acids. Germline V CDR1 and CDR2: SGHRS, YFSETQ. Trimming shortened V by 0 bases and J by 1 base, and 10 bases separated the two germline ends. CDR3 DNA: TGCGCCAGCAGCTTGGCCGGGCAGGGCCAAGAGACCCAGTACTTC. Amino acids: CASSLAGQGQETQYF.

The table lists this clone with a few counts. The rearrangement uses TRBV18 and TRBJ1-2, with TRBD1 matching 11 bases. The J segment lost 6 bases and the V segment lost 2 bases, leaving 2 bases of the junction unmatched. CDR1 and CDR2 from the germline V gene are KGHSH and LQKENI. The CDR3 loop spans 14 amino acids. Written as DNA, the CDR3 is TGTGCCAGCTCACCAGGACAGGGGGCGAATGGCTACACCTTC. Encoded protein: CASSPGQGANGYTF.

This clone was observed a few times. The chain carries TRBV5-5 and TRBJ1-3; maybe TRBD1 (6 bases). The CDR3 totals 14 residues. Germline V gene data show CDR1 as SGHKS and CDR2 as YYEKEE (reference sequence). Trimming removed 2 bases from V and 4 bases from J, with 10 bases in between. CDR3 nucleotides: TGTGCCAGCAGCTTAGGGGGTAGCGGAAACACCATATATTTT. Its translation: CASSLGGSGNTIYF. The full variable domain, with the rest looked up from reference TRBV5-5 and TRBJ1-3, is DAGVTQSPTHLIKTRGQQVTLRCSPISGHKSVSWYQQVLGQGPQFIFQYYEKEERGRGNFPDRFSARQFPNYSSELNVNALLLGDSALYLCASSLGGSGNTIYFGEGSWLTVV.

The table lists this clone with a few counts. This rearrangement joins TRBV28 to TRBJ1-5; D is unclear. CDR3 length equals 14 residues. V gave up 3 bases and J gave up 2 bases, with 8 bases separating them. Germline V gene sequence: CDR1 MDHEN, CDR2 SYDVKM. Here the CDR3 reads CASSLIGGNQPQHF. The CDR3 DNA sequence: TGTGCCAGCAGTTTGATAGGTGGCAATCAGCCCCAGCATTTT.

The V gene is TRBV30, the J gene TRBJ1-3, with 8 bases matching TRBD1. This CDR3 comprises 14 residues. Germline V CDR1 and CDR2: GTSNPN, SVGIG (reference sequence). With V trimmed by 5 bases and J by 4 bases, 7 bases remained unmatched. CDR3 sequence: CAWGTRTGGNTIYF. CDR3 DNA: TGTGCCTGGGGGACTAGGACAGGGGGAAACACCATATATTTT. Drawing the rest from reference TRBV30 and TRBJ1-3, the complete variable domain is SQTIHQWPATLVQPVGSPLSLECTVEGTSNPNLYWYRQAAGRGLQLLFYSVGIGQISSEVPQNLSASRPQDRQFILSSKKLLLSDSGFYLCAWGTRTGGNTIYFGEGSWLTVV.

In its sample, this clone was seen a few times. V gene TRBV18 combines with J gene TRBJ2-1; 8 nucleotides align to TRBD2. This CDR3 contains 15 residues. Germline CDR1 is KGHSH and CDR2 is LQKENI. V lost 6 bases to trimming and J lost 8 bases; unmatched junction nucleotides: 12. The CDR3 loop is CASSPQGPSGYEQFF. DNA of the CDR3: TGTGCCAGCTCCCCCCAGGGACCTAGCGGGTATGAGCAGTTCTTC.

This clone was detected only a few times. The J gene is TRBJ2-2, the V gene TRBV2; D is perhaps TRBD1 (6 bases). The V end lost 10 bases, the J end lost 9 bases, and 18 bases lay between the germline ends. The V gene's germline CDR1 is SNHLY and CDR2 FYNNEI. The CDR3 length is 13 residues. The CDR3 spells CATNTGFSRELFF. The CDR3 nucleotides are TGTGCCACTAATACAGGGTTTAGTCGGGAGCTGTTTTTT.